This T cell receptor beta chain was sequenced for a study of metastatic and nonmetastatic thyroid tumors. Background on the study: From malignant and benign thyroid patients, repertoires in blood and in tumor or nodule tissue were compared.

Looked up from germline, CDR1 is SGHAT and CDR2 is FQNNGV. This CDR3 has 16 amino acids. V lost 2 bases and J lost 2, with 15 bases in between. TCRdb re-analyzed the PCR reads through MiXCR. The table has more than 40,000 clones, 20% to 25% seen once; the top ten hold 13% to 15%. Among the patients, none had received any treatment before thyroid surgery. The chain links TRBV11-2 to TRBJ1-2, with D possibly TRBD1 on 5 matching bases. The source material was tumor tissue. The sequence came from a female donor with papillary thyroid cancer or a benign thyroid nodule (not recorded which). Some clones in this sample may be carry-over from other donors' samples. Here the CDR3 reads CASSLNAGDGNYGYTF. CDR3 nucleotides: TGTGCCAGCAGCTTAAATGCGGGGGATGGCAACTATGGCTACACCTTC.